This note documents a single TCR beta chain sequence. The data belong to a study of blood T cell repertoires in COVID-19. Study as a whole: Samples representing acute and convalescent COVID-19 were sourced from the United States, Italy and Spain.

V gave up 1 base and J gave up 2 bases; unmatched junction bases: 6. Germline V gene data show CDR1 as SEHNR and CDR2 as FQNEAQ (reference sequence). The CDR3 sequence is 17 residues long. As handled by the study authors: For nucleated cells, counts were estimated from reference gene primer amplification. Assay: immunoSEQ multiplex PCR; the TCRdb copy retains only in-frame clones and omits some. D and trimming come from the DNA, and the V and J calls and clone size come from that table. The sample yields some 150,000 clones, more than 65% seen once. Sample: peripheral blood. V gene TRBV7-9 combines with J gene TRBJ2-7; 12 nucleotides match TRBD1. This sequence originates from a woman aged 55 to 70 with acute or convalescent COVID-19. The CDR3 nucleotides read TGTGCCAGCAGCTTAGAAGAGGGACAGGGGGCCCCCTACGAGCAGTACTTC. It translates to CASSLEEGQGAPYEQYF.